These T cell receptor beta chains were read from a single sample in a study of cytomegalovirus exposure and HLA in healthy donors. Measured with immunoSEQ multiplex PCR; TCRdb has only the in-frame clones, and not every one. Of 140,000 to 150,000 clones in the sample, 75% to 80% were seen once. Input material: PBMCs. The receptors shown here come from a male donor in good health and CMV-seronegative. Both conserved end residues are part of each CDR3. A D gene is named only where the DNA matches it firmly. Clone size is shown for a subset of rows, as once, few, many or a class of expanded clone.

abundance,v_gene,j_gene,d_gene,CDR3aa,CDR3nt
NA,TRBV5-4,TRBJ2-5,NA,CASSTRETQYF,TGTGCCAGCAGCACCAGGGAGACCCAGTACTTC
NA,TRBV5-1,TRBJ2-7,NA,CASSLVANSYEQYF,TGCGCCAGCAGCTTGGTAGCGAACTCCTACGAGCAGTACTTC
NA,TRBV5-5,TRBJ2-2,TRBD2,CASSLEETSGSAGELFF,TGTGCCAGCAGCTTGGAAGAGACTAGCGGGAGTGCCGGGGAGCTGTTTTTT
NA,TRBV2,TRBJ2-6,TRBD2,CASRPGLAGGPGRSGANVLTF,TGTGCCAGTCGCCCGGGACTAGCGGGAGGGCCCGGACGGTCTGGGGCCAACGTCCTGACTTTC
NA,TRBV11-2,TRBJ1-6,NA,CASSLVVQGERHNSPLHF,TGTGCCAGCAGCTTAGTGGTACAGGGTGAGAGGCATAATTCACCCCTCCACTTT
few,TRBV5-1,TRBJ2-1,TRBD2,CASSSLAESYNEQFF,TGCGCCAGCAGCTCACTAGCGGAATCCTACAATGAGCAGTTCTTC
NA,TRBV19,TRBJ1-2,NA,CASTRGHANYGYTF,TGTGCCAGTACCCGCGGACACGCCAACTATGGCTACACCTTC
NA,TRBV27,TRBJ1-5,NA,CASSFGNQPQHF,TGTGCCAGCAGTTTCGGCAATCAGCCCCAGCATTTT
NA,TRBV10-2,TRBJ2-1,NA,CAHASELYNEQFF,TGCGCCCATGCTAGCGAACTCTACAATGAGCAGTTCTTC
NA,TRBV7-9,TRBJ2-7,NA,CASSLVSLELGEQYF,TGTGCCAGCAGCTTAGTTAGCCTGGAGTTGGGCGAGCAGTACTTC
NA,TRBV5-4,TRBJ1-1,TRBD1,CASSGGQGHTEAFF,TGTGCCAGCAGCGGCGGACAGGGCCACACTGAAGCTTTCTTT
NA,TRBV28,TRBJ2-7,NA,CASRRVSILAPYEQYF,TGTGCCAGTCGGCGAGTTAGTATCCTAGCACCCTACGAGCAGTACTTC
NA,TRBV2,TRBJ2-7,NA,CASDNDSSYEQYF,TGTGCCAGCGATAACGACAGTTCCTACGAGCAGTACTTC
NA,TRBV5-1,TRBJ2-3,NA,CASSLGQPITDTQYF,TGCGCCAGCAGCTTGGGACAGCCGATCACAGATACGCAGTATTTT
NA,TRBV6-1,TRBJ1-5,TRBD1,CASSEGQGDSNQPQHF,TGTGCCAGCAGTGAAGGACAGGGCGATAGCAATCAGCCCCAGCATTTT